This paragraph reports one T cell receptor beta chain. The junction does not match germline at one end; this may be a read error. Methods used by the authors: It was from reference gene primer amplification that nucleated cell counts were estimated. The table came from immunoSEQ multiplex PCR; TCRdb's copy has only in-frame clones and leaves some out. That table is the source of V, J and clone size, and D and trimming were worked out from the DNA. The table has 310,000 or so clones, roughly 87% seen once. The record originates from a study of blood T cell repertoires in COVID-19. The wider study: COVID-19 samples, acute and convalescent, were from the United States, Italy and Spain. T cells, B-cell-depleted T cells, or PBMCs supplied cDNA or gDNA.

This CDR3 region has 14 residues. The germline CDR1 and CDR2 sequences are SSHAT and FNYEAQ (reference sequence). The sample was peripheral blood. The sequence was obtained from a woman between 45 and 60 years old who had recovered from COVID-19. The chain couples TRBV7-7 to TRBJ2-7; no definite D call. The CDR3 protein is CASSLAPTSYEQYF. CDR3 nucleotides: TGTGCTAGCAGCTTAGCCCCTACCTCCTACGAGCAGTACTTC. The variable domain in full, completed from reference TRBV7-7 and TRBJ2-7, reads GAGVSQSPRYKVTKRGQDVTLRCDPISSHATLYWYQQALGQGPEFLTYFNYEAQPDKSGLPSDRFSAERPEGSISTLTIQRTEQRDSAMYRCASSLAPTSYEQYFGPGTRLTVT.